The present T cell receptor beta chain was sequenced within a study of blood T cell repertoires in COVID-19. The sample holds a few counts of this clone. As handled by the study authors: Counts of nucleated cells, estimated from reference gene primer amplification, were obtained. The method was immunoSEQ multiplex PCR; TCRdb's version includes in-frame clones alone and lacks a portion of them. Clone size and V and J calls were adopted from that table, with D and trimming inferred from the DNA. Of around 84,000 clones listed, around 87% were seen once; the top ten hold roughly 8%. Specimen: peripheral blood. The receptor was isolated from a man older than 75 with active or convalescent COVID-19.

The CDR3 DNA reads as TGTGCCAGCAGCTCCAGGGGGCCCTATGGCTACACCTTC. Amino acids: CASSSRGPYGYTF. The chain uses TRBV13 and TRBJ1-2; 8 bases agree with TRBD1. The CDR3 totals 13 residues. Germline V gene sequence: CDR1 PRHDT, CDR2 FYEKMQ (reference sequence). J gave up 4 bases and V 4 bases, and 2 bases lay outside the gene matches. Variable domain in full (rest from reference TRBV13 and TRBJ1-2): AAGVIQSPRHLIKEKRETATLKCYPIPRHDTVYWYQQGPGQDPQFLISFYEKMQSDKGSIPDRFSAQQFSDYHSELNMSSLELGDSALYFCASSSRGPYGYTFGSGTRLTVV.